Following are 4 T cell receptor beta chains from one sample sequenced in a study of shared clonotypes between healthy human individuals. Libraries were prepared by immunoSEQ multiplex PCR; TCRdb keeps only in-frame clonotypes and omits some of them. The data hold 2 million to 2.5 million clones, with over 85% observed a single time. Material for sequencing was naive CD4+ T cells from PBMCs. Subset described: CD45RA+ positively selected. These TCRs come from a man between 18 and 29 years old in good health. Some clones in this sample may be carry-over from other donors' samples.

V usage is TRBV6-6 and J usage is TRBJ1-1; 10 bases fit TRBD1. Germline lookup yields CDR1 MNHNY and CDR2 SVGAGI (reference sequence). This CDR3 spans 16 amino acids. With 6 bases clipped from V and 3 bases from J, the junction kept 10 bases outside the gene matches. CDR3 amino acids: CASSPRQGAIYTEAFF. In DNA, the CDR3 is TGTGCCAGCAGCCCCAGACAGGGGGCGATTTACACTGAAGCTTTCTTT.

The chain has TRBV7-9 and TRBJ1-1, with 7 nucleotides matching TRBD1. The CDR3 loop spans 17 amino acids. The junction had 13 bases not matched to a gene; V was cut back by 5 bases and J by 1 base. CDR1 is SEHNR, CDR2 FQNEAQ, per germline (reference sequence). DNA for the CDR3: TGTGCCAGCAGCCCCCCCGGACAGGTTTCTTGGAACACTGAAGCTTTCTTT. Protein product: CASSPPGQVSWNTEAFF. Full variable domain (outside the CDR3, taken from reference TRBV7-9 and TRBJ1-1): DTGVSQNPRHKITKRGQNVTFRCDPISEHNRLYWYRQTLGQGPEFLTYFQNEAQLEKSRLLSDRFSAERPKGSFSTLEIQRTEQGDSAMYLCASSPPGQVSWNTEAFFGQGTRLTVV.

The CDR3 DNA reads TGTGCCTGTCAACAGGGGAACACTGAAGCTTTCTTT. Protein product: CACQQGNTEAFF. This rearrangement joins TRBV30 to TRBJ1-1, with D possibly TRBD1 on 6 matching bases. V lost 6 bases to trimming and J lost 1 base, with 9 bases between them. CDR3 length equals 12 residues. Germline V gene sequence: CDR1 GTSNPN, CDR2 SVGIG (reference sequence).

The chain couples TRBV10-1 to TRBJ2-7, with TRBD1 matching over 9 bases. The V segment lost 9 bases and the J segment 4 bases; nucleotides outside the gene matches: 10. This CDR3 is 14 amino acids long. The germline V gene encodes CDR1 WNHNN and CDR2 SYGVQD (reference sequence). The CDR3, as DNA: TGCGCCAGACAAAACAGGGGGCGCGGGTACGAGCAGTACTTC. The encoded protein is CARQNRGRGYEQYF.